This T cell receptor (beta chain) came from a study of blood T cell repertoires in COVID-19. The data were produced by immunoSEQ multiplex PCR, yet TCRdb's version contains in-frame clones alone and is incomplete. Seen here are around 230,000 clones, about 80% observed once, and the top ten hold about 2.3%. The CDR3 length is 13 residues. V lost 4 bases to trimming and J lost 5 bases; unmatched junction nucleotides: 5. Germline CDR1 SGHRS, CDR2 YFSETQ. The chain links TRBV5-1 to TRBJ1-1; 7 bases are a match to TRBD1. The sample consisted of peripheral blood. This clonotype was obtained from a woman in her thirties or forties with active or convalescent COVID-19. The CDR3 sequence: CASSQQGVTEAFF. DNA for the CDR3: TGCGCCAGCAGCCAGCAGGGGGTAACTGAAGCTTTCTTT.